This TCR beta chain was sequenced in a study of control samples from healthy donors and cancer patients. The CDR3 has 10 amino acids. Germline CDR1 is SQVTM and CDR2 is ANQGSEA. Trimming pared 7 bases from V and 0 bases from J, leaving 3 bases between. Libraries were prepared by immunoSEQ multiplex PCR; TCRdb keeps only in-frame clonotypes and omits some of them. The sample has around 30,000 clones, approximately 95% seen once; the top ten hold roughly 1.7%. Sequencing was done on a sample of PBMCs. This sequence joins TRBV29-1 and TRBJ1-1; D gene uncertain. The sequence derives from a man in his forties or fifties with colorectal cancer. The CDR3 region has the DNA TGCAGCGGCATGAACACTGAAGCTTTCTTT. This gives the protein CSGMNTEAFF.